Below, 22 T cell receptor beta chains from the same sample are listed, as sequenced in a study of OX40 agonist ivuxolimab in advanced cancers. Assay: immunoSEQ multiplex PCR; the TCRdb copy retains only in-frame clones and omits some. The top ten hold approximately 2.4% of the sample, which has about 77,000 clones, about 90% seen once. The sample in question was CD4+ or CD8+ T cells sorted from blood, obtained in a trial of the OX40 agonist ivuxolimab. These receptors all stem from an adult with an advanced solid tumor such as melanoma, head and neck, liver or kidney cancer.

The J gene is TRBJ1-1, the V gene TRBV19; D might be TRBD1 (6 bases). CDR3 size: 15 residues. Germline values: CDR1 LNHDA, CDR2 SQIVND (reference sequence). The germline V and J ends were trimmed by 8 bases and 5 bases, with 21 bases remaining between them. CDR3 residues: CASLLPGHAGTEAFF. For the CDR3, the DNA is TGTGCCAGTTTACTACCGGGACACGCTGGGACTGAAGCTTTCTTT.

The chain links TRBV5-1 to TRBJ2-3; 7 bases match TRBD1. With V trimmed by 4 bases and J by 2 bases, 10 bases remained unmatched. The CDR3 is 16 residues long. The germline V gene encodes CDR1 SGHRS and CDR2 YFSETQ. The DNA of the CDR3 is TGCGCCAGCAGCCCAGAAGGACAGGCCCCCACAGATACGCAGTATTTT. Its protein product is CASSPEGQAPTDTQYF.

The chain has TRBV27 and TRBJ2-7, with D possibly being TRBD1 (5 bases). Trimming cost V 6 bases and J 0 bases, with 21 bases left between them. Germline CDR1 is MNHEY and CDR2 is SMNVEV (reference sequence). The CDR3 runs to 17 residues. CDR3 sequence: CASSLGWGRASSYEQYF. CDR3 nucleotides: TGTGCCAGCAGCCTCGGCTGGGGCAGGGCGAGCTCCTACGAGCAGTACTTC.

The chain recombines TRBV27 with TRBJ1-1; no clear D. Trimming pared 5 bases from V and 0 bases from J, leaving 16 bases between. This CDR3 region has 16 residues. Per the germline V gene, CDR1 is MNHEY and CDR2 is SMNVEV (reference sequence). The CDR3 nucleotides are TGTGCCAGCAGTGGACGGGTGCAGAACTTGAACACTGAAGCTTTCTTT. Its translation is CASSGRVQNLNTEAFF.

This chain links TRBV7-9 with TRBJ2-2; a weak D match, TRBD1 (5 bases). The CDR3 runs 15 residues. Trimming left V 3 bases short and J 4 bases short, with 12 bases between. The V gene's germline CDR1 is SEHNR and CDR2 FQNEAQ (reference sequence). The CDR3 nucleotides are TGTGCCAGCAGCTTCATGACAGCGAGCACCGGGGAGCTGTTTTTT. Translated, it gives CASSFMTASTGELFF. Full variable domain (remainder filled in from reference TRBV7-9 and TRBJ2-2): DTGVSQNPRHKITKRGQNVTFRCDPISEHNRLYWYRQTLGQGPEFLTYFQNEAQLEKSRLLSDRFSAERPKGSFSTLEIQRTEQGDSAMYLCASSFMTASTGELFFGEGSRLTVL.

CDR3 DNA sequence: TGTGCCAGCAGCCGAGCAGGGGGCTCCCTAGAAGGCTACACCTTC. Protein sequence: CASSRAGGSLEGYTF. The rearrangement joins TRBV9 to TRBJ1-2; TRBD1 aligns across 8 bases. CDR1 SGDLS and CDR2 YYNGEE come from the germline V gene. CDR3 length equals 15 residues. The V segment lost 4 bases and the J segment 8 bases; nucleotides outside the gene matches: 13.

The CDR3 protein is CASRGANGAEAFF. The CDR3 DNA sequence: TGTGCCAGTAGAGGGGCTAACGGAGCTGAAGCTTTCTTT. V usage is TRBV19 and J usage is TRBJ1-1, with D possibly TRBD1 on 5 matching bases. The length of the CDR3 is 13 residues. Per the germline V gene, CDR1 is LNHDA and CDR2 is SQIVND (reference sequence). Trimming pared 6 bases from V and 6 bases from J, leaving 14 bases between.

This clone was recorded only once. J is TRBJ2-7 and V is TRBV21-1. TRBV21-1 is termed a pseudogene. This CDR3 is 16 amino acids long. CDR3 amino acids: CASSKAARRAIHEQYF. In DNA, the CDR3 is TGTGCCAGCAGCAAAGCGGCTCGTAGGGCAATCCACGAGCAGTACTTC.

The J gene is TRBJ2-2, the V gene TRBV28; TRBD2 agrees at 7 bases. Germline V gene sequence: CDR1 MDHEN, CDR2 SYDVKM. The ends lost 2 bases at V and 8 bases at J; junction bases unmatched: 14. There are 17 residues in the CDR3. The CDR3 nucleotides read TGTGCCAGCAGTTTAGCGGGGGACCCGAGAGATCTGGGGGAGCTGTTTTTT. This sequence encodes CASSLAGDPRDLGELFF.

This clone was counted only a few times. CDR3 nucleotides: TGTGCCTTGACAGGGGTGGGGAAGACTGAAGCTTTCTTT. Amino acids: CALTGVGKTEAFF. V is TRBV30 and J is TRBJ1-1; TRBD1 matches 8 bases. This CDR3 contains 13 residues. V lost 7 bases, J lost 5 bases, and 9 bases stayed unmatched. Germline V lookup: CDR1 GTSNPN, CDR2 SVGIG (reference sequence).

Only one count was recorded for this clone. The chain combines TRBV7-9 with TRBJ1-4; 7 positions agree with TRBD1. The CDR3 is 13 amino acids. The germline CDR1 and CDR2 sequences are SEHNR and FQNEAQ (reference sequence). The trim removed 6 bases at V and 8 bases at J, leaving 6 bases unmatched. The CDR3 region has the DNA TGTGCCAGCAGTCCCACAGGGGTCGAAAAACTGTTTTTT. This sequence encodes CASSPTGVEKLFF.

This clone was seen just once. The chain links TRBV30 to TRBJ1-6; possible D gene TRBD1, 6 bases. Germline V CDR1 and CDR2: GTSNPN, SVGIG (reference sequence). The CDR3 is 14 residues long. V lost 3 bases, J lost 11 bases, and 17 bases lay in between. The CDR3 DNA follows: TGTGCCTGGAGGGGCCCGGGGGGGGGCCCACCCCTCCACTTT. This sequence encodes CAWRGPGGGPPLHF.

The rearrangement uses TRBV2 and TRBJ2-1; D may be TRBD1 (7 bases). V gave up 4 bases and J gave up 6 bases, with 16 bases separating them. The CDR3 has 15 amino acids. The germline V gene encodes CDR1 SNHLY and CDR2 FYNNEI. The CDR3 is CASSVRQGGSNEQFF. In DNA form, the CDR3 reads TGTGCCAGCAGTGTTAGGCAGGGGGGCAGCAATGAGCAGTTCTTC. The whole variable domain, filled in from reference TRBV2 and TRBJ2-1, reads EPEVTQTPSHQVTQMGQEVILRCVPISNHLYFYWYRQILGQKVEFLVSFYNNEISEKSEIFDDQFSVERPDGSNFTLKIRSTKLEDSAMYFCASSVRQGGSNEQFFGPGTRLTVL.

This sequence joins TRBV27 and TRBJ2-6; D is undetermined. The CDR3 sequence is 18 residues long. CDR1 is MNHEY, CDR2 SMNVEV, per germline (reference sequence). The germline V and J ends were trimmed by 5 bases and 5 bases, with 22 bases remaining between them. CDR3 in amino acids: CASSRNHRLQSRANVLTF. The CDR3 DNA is TGTGCCAGCAGTCGGAATCATCGGCTACAAAGTCGGGCCAACGTCCTGACTTTC.

The CDR3 sequence: CASSQEIRDRGSNQPQHF. DNA of the CDR3: TGTGCCAGCAGCCAAGAGATCCGGGACAGGGGTAGCAATCAGCCCCAGCATTTT. V gene TRBV4-2 combines with J gene TRBJ1-5, with TRBD1 identical over 10 bases. Per germline, CDR1 LGHNA and CDR2 YNFKEQ. The CDR3 contains 18 residues. V gave up 0 bases and J gave up 0 bases; unmatched junction bases: 5.

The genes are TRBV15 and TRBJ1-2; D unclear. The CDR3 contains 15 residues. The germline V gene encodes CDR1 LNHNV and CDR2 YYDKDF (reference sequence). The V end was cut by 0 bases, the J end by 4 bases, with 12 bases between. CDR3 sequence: CATSRDLQTFYGYTF. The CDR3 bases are TGTGCCACCAGCAGAGATCTGCAGACGTTCTATGGCTACACCTTC.

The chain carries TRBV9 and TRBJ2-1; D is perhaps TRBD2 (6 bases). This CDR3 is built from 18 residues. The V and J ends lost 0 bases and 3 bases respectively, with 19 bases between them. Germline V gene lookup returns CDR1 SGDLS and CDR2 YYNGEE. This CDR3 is CASSVGGWGSGLYNEQFF. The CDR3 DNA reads TGTGCCAGCAGCGTAGGAGGGTGGGGTAGCGGCCTCTACAATGAGCAGTTCTTC.

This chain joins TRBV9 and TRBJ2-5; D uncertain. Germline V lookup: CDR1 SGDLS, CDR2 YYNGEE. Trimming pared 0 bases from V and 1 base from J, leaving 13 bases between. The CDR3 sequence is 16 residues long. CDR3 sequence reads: CASSVAGPRFQETQYF. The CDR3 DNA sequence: TGTGCCAGCAGCGTAGCGGGTCCGCGGTTCCAAGAGACCCAGTACTTC. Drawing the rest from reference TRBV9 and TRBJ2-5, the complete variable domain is DSGVTQTPKHLITATGQRVTLRCSPRSGDLSVYWYQQSLDQGLQFLIQYYNGEERAKGNILERFSAQQFPDLHSELNLSSLELGDSALYFCASSVAGPRFQETQYFGPGTRLLVL.

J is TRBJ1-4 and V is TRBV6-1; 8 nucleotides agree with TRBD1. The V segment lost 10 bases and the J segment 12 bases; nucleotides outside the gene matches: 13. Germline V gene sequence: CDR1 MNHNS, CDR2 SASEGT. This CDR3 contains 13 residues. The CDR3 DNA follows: TGTGCCACCGACAGGGGTATCAGGGAGGAACTGTTTTTT. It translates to CATDRGIREELFF.

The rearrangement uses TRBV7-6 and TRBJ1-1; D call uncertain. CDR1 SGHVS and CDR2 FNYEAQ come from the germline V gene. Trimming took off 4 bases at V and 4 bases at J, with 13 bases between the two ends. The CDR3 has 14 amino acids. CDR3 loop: CASSSWAVSTEAFF. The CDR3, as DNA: TGTGCCAGCAGCTCGTGGGCGGTGAGCACTGAAGCTTTCTTT.

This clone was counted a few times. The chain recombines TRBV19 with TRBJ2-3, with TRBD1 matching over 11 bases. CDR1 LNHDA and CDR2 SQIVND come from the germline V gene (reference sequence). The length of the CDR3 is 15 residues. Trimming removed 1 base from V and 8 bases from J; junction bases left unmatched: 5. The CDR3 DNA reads TGTGCCAGTAGTATAGGGACAGGGGGCGCGGGTACGCAGTATTTT. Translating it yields CASSIGTGGAGTQYF.

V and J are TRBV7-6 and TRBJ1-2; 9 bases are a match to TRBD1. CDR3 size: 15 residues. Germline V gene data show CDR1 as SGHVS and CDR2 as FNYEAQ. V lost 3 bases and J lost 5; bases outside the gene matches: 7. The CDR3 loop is CASSFAPGTGYGYTF. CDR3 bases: TGTGCCAGCAGCTTTGCCCCCGGGACAGGGTATGGCTACACCTTC.